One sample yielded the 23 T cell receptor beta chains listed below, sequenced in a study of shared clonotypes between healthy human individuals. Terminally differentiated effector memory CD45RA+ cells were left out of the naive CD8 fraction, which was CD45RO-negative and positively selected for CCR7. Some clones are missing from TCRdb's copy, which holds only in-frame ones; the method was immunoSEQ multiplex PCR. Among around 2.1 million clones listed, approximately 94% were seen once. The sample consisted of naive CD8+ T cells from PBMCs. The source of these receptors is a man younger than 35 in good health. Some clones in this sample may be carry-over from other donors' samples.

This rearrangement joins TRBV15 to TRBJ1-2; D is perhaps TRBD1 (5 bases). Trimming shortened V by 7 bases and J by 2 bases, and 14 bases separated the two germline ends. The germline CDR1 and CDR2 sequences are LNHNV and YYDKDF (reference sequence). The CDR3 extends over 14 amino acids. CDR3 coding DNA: TGTGCCACCAATTCAGGGCTAGGAAACTATGGCTACACCTTC. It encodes CATNSGLGNYGYTF.

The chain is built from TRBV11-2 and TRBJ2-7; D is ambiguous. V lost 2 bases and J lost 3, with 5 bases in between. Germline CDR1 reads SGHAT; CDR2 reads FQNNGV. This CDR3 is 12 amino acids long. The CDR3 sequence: CASSLSIYEQYF. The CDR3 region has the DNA TGTGCCAGCAGCTTAAGCATCTACGAGCAGTACTTC.

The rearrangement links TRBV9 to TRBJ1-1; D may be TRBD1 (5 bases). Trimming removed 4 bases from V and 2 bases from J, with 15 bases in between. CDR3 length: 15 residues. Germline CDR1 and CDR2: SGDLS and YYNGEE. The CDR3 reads CASSPQRGPNTEAFF. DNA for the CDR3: TGTGCCAGCAGCCCCCAGAGGGGCCCAAACACTGAAGCTTTCTTT.

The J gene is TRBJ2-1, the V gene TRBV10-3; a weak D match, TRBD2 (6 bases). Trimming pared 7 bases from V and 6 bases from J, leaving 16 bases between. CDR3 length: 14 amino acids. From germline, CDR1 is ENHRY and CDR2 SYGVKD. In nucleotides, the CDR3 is TGTGCCATCACCGCTAGCGCCCCCAGCAATGAGCAGTTCTTC. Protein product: CAITASAPSNEQFF.

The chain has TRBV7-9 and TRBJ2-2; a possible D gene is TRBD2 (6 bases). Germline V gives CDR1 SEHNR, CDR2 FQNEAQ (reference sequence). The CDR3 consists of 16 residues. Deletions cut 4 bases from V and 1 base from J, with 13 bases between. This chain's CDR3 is CASSSLMRENTGELFF. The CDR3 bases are TGTGCCAGCAGCTCATTGATGCGGGAGAACACCGGGGAGCTGTTTTTT. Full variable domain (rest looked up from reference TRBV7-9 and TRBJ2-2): DTGVSQNPRHKITKRGQNVTFRCDPISEHNRLYWYRQTLGQGPEFLTYFQNEAQLEKSRLLSDRFSAERPKGSFSTLEIQRTEQGDSAMYLCASSSLMRENTGELFFGEGSRLTVL.

The CDR3 here is CASSWGRDSSYEQYF. The DNA for the CDR3 is TGTGCCAGCAGCTGGGGCCGGGACAGCTCCTACGAGCAGTACTTC. The rearrangement uses TRBV11-3 and TRBJ2-7; 7 bases fit TRBD1. This CDR3 has 15 amino acids. Germline CDR1 is SGHNT and CDR2 is YENEEA. With V trimmed by 4 bases and J by 0 bases, 6 bases remained unmatched.

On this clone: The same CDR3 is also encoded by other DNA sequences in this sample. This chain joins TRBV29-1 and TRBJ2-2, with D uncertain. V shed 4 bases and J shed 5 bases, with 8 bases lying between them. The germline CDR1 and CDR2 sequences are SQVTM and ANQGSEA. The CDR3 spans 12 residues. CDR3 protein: CSVGLATGELFF. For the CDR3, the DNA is TGCAGCGTTGGGTTGGCAACCGGGGAGCTGTTTTTT.

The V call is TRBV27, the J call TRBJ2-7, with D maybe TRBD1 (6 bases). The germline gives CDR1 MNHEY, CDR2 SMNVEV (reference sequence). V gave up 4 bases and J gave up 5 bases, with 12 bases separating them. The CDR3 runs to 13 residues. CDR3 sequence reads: CASSWTVGHEQYF. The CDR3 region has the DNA TGTGCCAGCAGTTGGACAGTAGGCCACGAGCAGTACTTC.

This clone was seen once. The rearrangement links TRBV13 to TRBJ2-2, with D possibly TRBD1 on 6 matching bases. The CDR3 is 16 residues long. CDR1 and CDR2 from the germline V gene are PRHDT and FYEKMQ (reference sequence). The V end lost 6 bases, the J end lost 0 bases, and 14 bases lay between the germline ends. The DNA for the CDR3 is TGTGCCAGCAGTCCAACGGGACATACGAACACCGGGGAGCTGTTTTTT. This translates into CASSPTGHTNTGELFF.

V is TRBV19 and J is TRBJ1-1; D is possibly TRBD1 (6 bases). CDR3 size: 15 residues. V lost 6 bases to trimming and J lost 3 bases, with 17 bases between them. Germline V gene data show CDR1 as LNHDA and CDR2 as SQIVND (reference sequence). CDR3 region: CASRPVAAGDTEAFF. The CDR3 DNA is TGTGCCAGTAGACCCGTAGCGGCAGGGGACACTGAAGCTTTCTTT.

The CDR3 region is CATRGPTSYEQYF. DNA for the CDR3: TGTGCCACCAGGGGTCCAACTTCCTACGAGCAGTACTTC. The chain uses TRBV28 and TRBJ2-7, with a weak D call TRBD1 (6 bases). The CDR3 runs to 13 residues. CDR1 and CDR2 from the germline V gene are MDHEN and SYDVKM. V dropped 10 bases and J dropped 1 base, with 14 bases sitting between them.

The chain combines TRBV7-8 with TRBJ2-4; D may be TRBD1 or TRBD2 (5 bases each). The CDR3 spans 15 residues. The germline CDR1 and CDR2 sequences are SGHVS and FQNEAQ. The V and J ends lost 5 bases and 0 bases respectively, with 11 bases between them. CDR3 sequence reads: CASSGEGTAKNIQYF. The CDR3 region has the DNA TGTGCCAGCAGCGGAGAGGGGACAGCCAAAAACATTCAGTACTTC.

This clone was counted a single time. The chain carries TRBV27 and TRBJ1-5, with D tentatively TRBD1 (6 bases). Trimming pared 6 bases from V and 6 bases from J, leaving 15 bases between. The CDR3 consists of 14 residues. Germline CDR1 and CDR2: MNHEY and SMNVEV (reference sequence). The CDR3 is CASSAIWGRQPQHF. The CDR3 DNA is TGTGCCAGCAGCGCCATTTGGGGGCGTCAGCCCCAGCATTTT.

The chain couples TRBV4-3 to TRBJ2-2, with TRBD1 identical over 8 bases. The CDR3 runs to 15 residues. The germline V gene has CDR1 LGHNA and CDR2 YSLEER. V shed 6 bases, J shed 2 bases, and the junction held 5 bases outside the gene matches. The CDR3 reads CASRPGQGNTGELFF. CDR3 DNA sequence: TGCGCCAGCAGACCAGGACAGGGTAACACCGGGGAGCTGTTTTTT.

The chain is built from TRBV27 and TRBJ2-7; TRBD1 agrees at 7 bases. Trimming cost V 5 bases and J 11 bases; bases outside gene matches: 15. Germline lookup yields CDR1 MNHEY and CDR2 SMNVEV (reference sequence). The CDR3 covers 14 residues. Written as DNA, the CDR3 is TGTGCCAGCAGTCCGCCCCCAGAGACAGGGCTTAAGTACTTC. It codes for CASSPPPETGLKYF.

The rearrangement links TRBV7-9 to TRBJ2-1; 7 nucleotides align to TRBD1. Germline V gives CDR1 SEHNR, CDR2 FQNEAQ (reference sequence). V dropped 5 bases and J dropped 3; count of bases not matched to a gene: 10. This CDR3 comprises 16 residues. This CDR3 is CASSPPLGTDYNEQFF. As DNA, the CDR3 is TGTGCCAGCAGCCCCCCATTGGGGACAGACTACAATGAGCAGTTCTTC. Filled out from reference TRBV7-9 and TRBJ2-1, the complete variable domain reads DTGVSQNPRHKITKRGQNVTFRCDPISEHNRLYWYRQTLGQGPEFLTYFQNEAQLEKSRLLSDRFSAERPKGSFSTLEIQRTEQGDSAMYLCASSPPLGTDYNEQFFGPGTRLTVL.

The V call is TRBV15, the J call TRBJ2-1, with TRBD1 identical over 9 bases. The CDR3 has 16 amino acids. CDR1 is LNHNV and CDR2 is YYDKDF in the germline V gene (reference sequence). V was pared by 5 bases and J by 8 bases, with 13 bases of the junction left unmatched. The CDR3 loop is CATSGPATGGQDEQFF. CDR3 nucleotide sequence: TGTGCCACCAGCGGTCCCGCGACAGGGGGACAAGATGAGCAGTTCTTC.

CDR3 DNA sequence: TGTGCCACCAGCAGAAATCCCCGGACAGGGTTAATTTTGGAGCTGTTTTTT. It is translated as CATSRNPRTGLILELFF. This rearrangement joins TRBV15 to TRBJ2-2, with 8 bases fitting TRBD1. The CDR3 has 17 amino acids. From germline, CDR1 is LNHNV and CDR2 YYDKDF (reference sequence). Germline trimming cut 2 bases from V and 10 bases from J; bases unmatched to any gene: 15.

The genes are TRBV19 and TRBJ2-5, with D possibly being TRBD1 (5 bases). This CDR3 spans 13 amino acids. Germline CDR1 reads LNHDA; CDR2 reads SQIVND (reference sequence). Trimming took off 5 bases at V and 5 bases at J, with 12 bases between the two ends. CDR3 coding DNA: TGTGCCAGTAGTTCCAGGGTTGGCGAGACCCAGTACTTC. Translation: CASSSRVGETQYF.

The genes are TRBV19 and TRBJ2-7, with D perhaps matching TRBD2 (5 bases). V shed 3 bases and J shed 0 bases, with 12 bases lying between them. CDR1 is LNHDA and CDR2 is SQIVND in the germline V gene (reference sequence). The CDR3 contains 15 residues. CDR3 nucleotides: TGTGCCAGTAGTATGACGGGGATGAGCTCCTACGAGCAGTACTTC. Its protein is CASSMTGMSSYEQYF.

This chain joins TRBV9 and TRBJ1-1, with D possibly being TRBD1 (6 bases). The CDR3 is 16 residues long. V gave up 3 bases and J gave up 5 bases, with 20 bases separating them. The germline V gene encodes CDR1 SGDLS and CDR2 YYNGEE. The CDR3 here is CASSGESQRRGTEAFF. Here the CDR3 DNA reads TGTGCCAGCAGCGGGGAATCTCAAAGAAGGGGGACTGAAGCTTTCTTT. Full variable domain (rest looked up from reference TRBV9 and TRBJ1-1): DSGVTQTPKHLITATGQRVTLRCSPRSGDLSVYWYQQSLDQGLQFLIQYYNGEERAKGNILERFSAQQFPDLHSELNLSSLELGDSALYFCASSGESQRRGTEAFFGQGTRLTVV.

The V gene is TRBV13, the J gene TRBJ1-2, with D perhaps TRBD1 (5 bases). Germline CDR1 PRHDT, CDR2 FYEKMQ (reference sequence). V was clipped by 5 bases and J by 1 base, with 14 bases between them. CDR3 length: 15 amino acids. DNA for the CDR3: TGTGCCAGCAGCCATGGGGTGGGGGGTAACTATGGCTACACCTTC. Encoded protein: CASSHGVGGNYGYTF. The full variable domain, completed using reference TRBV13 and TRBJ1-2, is AAGVIQSPRHLIKEKRETATLKCYPIPRHDTVYWYQQGPGQDPQFLISFYEKMQSDKGSIPDRFSAQQFSDYHSELNMSSLELGDSALYFCASSHGVGGNYGYTFGSGTRLTVV.

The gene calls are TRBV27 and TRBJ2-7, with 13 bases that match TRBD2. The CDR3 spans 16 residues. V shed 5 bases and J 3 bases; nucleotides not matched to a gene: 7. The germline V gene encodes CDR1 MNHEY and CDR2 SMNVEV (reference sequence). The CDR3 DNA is TGTGCCAGCAGTCCCTGGACTAGCGGGAGTGGCTACGAGCAGTACTTC. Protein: CASSPWTSGSGYEQYF.